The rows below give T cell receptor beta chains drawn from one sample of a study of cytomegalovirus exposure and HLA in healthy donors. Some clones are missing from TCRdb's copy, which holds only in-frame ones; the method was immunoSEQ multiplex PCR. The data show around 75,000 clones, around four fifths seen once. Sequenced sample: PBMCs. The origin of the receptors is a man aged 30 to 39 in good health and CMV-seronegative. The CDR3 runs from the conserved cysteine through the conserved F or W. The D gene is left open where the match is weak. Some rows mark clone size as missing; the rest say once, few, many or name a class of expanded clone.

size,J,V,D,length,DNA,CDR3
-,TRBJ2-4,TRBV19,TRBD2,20,TGTGCCAGTAGTCGGGGACCTTCTAGCGGGGGACAGACCGCCAAAAACATTCAGTACTTC,CASSRGPSSGGQTAKNIQYF
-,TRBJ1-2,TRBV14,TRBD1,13,TGTGCCAGCAGCCCACGGGCAGGGGGAGGCTACACCTTC,CASSPRAGGGYTF
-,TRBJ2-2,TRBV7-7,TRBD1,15,TGTGCTAGCAGCTCCCAGCAGGGGGCTGTCGGGGAGCTGTTTTTT,CASSSQQGAVGELFF
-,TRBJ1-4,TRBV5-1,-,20,TGCGCCAGCAGCTTGTCCAAACCCAGGGTCGGCGAACGGATTAATGAAAAACTGTTTTTT,CASSLSKPRVGERINEKLFF
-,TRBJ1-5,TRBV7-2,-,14,TGTGCCAGCAGAGATGTCGCAAGCGGGCAGCCCCAGCATTTT,CASRDVASGQPQHF
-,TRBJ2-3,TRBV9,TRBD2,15,TGTGCCAGCAGCGTTGGACTAGCGGGGGCAGATACGCAGTATTTT,CASSVGLAGADTQYF
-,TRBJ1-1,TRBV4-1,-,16,TGCGCCAGCAGCCAACTCTCGTCAGACAGGAACACTGAAGCTTTCTTT,CASSQLSSDRNTEAFF
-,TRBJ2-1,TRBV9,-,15,TGTGCCAGCAGCCAGACGGGACTCCCCTTCCAAGAGCAGTTCTTC,CASSQTGLPFQEQFF
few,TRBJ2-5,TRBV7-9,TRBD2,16,TGTGCCAGCAGCGGGATTAGGCGGGGGGGCCCGAAGACCCAGTACTTC,CASSGIRRGGPKTQYF
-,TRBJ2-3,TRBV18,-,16,TGTGCCAGCTCACAAATACCGGACAGATTCACAGATACGCAGTATTTT,CASSQIPDRFTDTQYF
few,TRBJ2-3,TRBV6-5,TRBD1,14,TGTGCCAGCAGTTATGGACAGGAGGCAGATACGCAGTATTTT,CASSYGQEADTQYF
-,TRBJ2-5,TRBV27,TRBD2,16,TGTGCCAGCAGTTCACTAGCGGGGGGGCAGGAAGAGACCCAGTACTTC,CASSSLAGGQEETQYF
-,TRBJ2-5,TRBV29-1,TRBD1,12,TGCAGCGTTGACGACAGGGAAGAGACCCAGTACTTC,CSVDDREETQYF
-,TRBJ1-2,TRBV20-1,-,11,TGCAGTGCTAGACAGGGTACTGGCTACACCTTC,CSARQGTGYTF
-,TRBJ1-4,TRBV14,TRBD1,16,TGTGCCAGCAGCCAGAATAACAGGGGGATGGAGGAAAAACTGTTTTTT,CASSQNNRGMEEKLFF
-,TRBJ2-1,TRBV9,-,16,TGTGCCAGCAGCGTAGTTGGCGGGGAGGTATTCGGTGAGCAGTTCTTC,CASSVVGGEVFGEQFF
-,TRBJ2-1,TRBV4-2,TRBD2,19,TGTGCCAGCAGCCAAGATCTGGCTAGCGGGAGGCGCTCCTACAATGAGCAGTTCTTC,CASSQDLASGRRSYNEQFF
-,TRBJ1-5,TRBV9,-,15,TGTGCCAGCAGCGGCGAGGGATATAGCAATCAGCCCCAGCATTTT,CASSGEGYSNQPQHF
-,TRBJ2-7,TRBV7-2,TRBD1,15,TGTGCCAGCAGCTCTCAGGGACAGGGGGTAGACGAGCAGTACTTC,CASSSQGQGVDEQYF
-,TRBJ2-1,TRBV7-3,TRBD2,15,TGTGCCAGCAGCGTAGCGGGAGGGCGCTACAATGAGCAGTTCTTC,CASSVAGGRYNEQFF
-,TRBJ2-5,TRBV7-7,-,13,TGTGCTAGCAGCCCAGGGTACCAAGAGACCCAGTACTTC,CASSPGYQETQYF
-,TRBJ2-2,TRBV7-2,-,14,TGTGCCAGCAGCTTAGAGGGGTGGGCCGGGGAGCTGTTTTTT,CASSLEGWAGELFF
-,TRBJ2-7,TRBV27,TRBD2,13,TGTGCCAGCAGTTCGGGGGGATCCGGCGAGCAGTACTTC,CASSSGGSGEQYF
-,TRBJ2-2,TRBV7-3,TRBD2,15,TGTGCCAGCAGCCTCGGACTAGCGGGAACCGGGGAGCTGTTTTTT,CASSLGLAGTGELFF
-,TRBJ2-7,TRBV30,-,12,TGTGCCTGGAGTCCAATCCCCTACGAGCAGTACTTC,CAWSPIPYEQYF
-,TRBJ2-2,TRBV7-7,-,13,TGTGCCAGCAGCACGCAGGGGTCCGGGGAGCTGTTTTTT,CASSTQGSGELFF
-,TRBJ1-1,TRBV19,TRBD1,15,TGTGCCAGTAGTACCTCGGACAGGAGGAACACTGAAGCTTTCTTT,CASSTSDRRNTEAFF
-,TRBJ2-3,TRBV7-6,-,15,TGTGCCAGCAGCTTAGGCACAGTCCGCACAGATACGCAGTATTTT,CASSLGTVRTDTQYF
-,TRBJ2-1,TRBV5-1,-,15,TGCGCCAGCAGCTTGGTTCCGGACAGCAACGGTGAGCAGTTCTTC,CASSLVPDSNGEQFF
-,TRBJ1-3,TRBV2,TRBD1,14,TGTGCCAGCAGGACAGGGTGGTCTGGAAACACCATATATTTT,CASRTGWSGNTIYF
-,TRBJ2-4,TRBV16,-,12,TGTGCCAGCAGCCAACAGACAGCCATTCAGTACTTC,CASSQQTAIQYF
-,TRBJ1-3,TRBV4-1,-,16,TGCGCCAGCAGCCAAGAAGGAGGCCCAACGGCGACCACCATATATTTT,CASSQEGGPTATTIYF
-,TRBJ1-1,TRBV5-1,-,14,TGCGCCAGCAGCTTGCGACAGGTGAACACTGAAGCTTTCTTT,CASSLRQVNTEAFF
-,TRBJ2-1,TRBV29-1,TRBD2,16,TGCAGCGTTGTTGATATAGCTCGGGGGGACTACAATGAGCAGTTCTTC,CSVVDIARGDYNEQFF
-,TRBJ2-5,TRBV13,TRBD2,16,TGTGCCAGCAGCTCCTGGACTAGCGGGCACGAAGAGACCCAGTACTTC,CASSSWTSGHEETQYF
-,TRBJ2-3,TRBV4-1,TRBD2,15,TGCGCCAGCAGCCAAGTGGGGCTAGCGGCAGATACGCAGTATTTT,CASSQVGLAADTQYF
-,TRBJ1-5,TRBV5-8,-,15,TGTGCCAGCAGCTTGGCAACAGCGGACAATCAGCCCCAGCATTTT,CASSLATADNQPQHF
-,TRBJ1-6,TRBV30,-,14,TGTGCCTGGAGCCGTTGGGGGGTAGAGTCACCCCTCCACTTT,CAWSRWGVESPLHF
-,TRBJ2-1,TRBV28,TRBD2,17,TGTGCCAGCAGTTTCTTGACTAGCGGAATATCCTACAATGAGCAGTTCTTC,CASSFLTSGISYNEQFF
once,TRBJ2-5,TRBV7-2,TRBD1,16,TGTGCCAGCAGCATCACCGGGACAGGGGGAGACGAGACCCAGTACTTC,CASSITGTGGDETQYF
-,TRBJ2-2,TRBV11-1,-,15,TGTGCCAGCAACCCCCGCGGGCTAGTCCACGGGGAGCTGTTTTTT,CASNPRGLVHGELFF
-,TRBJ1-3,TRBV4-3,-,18,TGCGCCAGCAGCCAAGCCCACGCCGGGGGGGGGTTATTGAACACCATATATTTT,CASSQAHAGGGLLNTIYF
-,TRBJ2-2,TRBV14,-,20,TGTGCCAGCAGCCAGAGGGTTCTCGGCGGGGACGTTCCGAACACCGGGGAGCTGTTTTTT,CASSQRVLGGDVPNTGELFF
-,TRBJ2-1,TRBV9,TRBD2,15,TGTGCCAGCAGCGTAGTAGCGGGGGGGCGGAATGAGCAGTTCTTC,CASSVVAGGRNEQFF
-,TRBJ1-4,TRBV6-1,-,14,TGTGCCAGCAGTCAGACAGACAGTAATGAAAAACTGTTTTTT,CASSQTDSNEKLFF
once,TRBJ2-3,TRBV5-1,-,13,TGCGCCAGCAGCTCGCAAGGGGCAGATACGCAGTATTTT,CASSSQGADTQYF
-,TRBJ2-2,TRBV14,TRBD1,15,TGTGCCAGCAGCCAAACGACAGGGCCGACCGGGGAGCTGTTTTTT,CASSQTTGPTGELFF
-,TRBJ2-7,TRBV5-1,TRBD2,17,TGCGCCAGCAGCTTGGGACTAGCGGGGGGGCGGGCCTACGAGCAGTACTTC,CASSLGLAGGRAYEQYF